This T cell receptor beta chain was retrieved from a study of T cell clones after liver transplantation. Study details: In this trial, immunosuppression withdrawal was attempted within 2 years of liver transplant. Regarding the study as a whole: Compared with third party-reactive sequences, donor-reactive ones declined more, independent of withdrawal success.

As to this clone: Its antigen remains unknown.

After removal of 4 bases from V and 5 bases from J, the junction contained 2 bases not matched to a gene. Germline CDR1 is MNHNS and CDR2 is SASEGT. The CDR3 sequence is 13 residues long. Libraries were prepared by immunoSEQ multiplex PCR; TCRdb keeps only in-frame clonotypes and omits some of them. The table has around 80,000 clones, roughly 80% seen once. The receptor was derived from a human patient who received a liver transplant. Among the T cells, some may be from the graft donor. J is TRBJ1-5 and V is TRBV6-1, with TRBD1 identical over 7 bases. Sequenced material: CD4+ T cells from blood, taken 46 months after liver transplant. CDR3 DNA sequence: TGTGCCAGCAGTGGACAGGGAGATCAGCCCCAGCATTTT. Its translation is CASSGQGDQPQHF.